This T cell receptor (beta chain) stems from a study of blood T cell repertoires in COVID-19. Study-level information: The analysed material was cDNA or gDNA that came from T cells, B-cell-depleted T cells, or PBMCs.

Data came from immunoSEQ multiplex PCR; TCRdb stores just in-frame clones and leaves some out. Altogether some 400,000 clones are present, roughly 86% being singletons, with the ten largest covering 1.7%. V was clipped by 4 bases and J by 5 bases, with 9 bases between them. Per germline, CDR1 SGHDT and CDR2 YYEEEE. The CDR3 is 12 amino acids. The study recruited people aged roughly 18 to 100 years across approximately 24 US areas. Clinical history as reported by participants underpinned cohort assignment. This chain connects TRBV5-6 to TRBJ1-1; no definite D call. The sequenced sample consisted of PBMCs or T cells enriched from blood (not recorded which). The TCR originated in a woman under 40 who had recovered from COVID-19. The CDR3 protein is CASSPGGTEAFF. CDR3 nucleotide sequence: TGTGCCAGCAGCCCTGGAGGGACTGAAGCTTTCTTT.